This T cell receptor beta chain was recorded in a study of blood T cell repertoires in COVID-19. The wider study: COVID-19 samples collected from the United States, Italy and Spain covered acute and convalescent phases. The analysed material was cDNA or gDNA that came from T cells, B-cell-depleted T cells, or PBMCs.

In the authors' workflow: Amplification of reference gene primers was used by the study to estimate nucleated cell counts. Using immunoSEQ multiplex PCR, the repertoire was profiled, and TCRdb retains in-frame clones only, with some absent. That table supplies the V and J calls and clone size; D and trimming were determined from the DNA. The data show 110,000 or so clones, with more than 75% seen just once and under 4% held by the top ten. The length of the CDR3 is 13 residues. V lost 5 bases, J lost 4 bases, and 10 bases lay in between. CDR1 is SGHTA, CDR2 FQGTGA, per germline. This clonotype originated in a man in his forties with acute or convalescent COVID-19. The sample comprised peripheral blood. The chain is built from TRBV7-3 and TRBJ2-3, with no clear D. The CDR3 nucleotides are TGTGCCAGCAGCGCTTTTGTAGCAGATACGCAGTATTTT. This gives the protein CASSAFVADTQYF.